The clone carrying this TCR beta chain appeared a single time. Its antigen remains unidentified. This sample is drawn from a study of PD-L1 blockade in urothelial cancer. In the study overall: Intravenous atezolizumab, 1,200 mg every 3 weeks, was begun by patients in the mid-2010s. Study patients had been treated with 0 to 3 previous chemotherapy regimens. Treatment start was followed by blood analysis at 3 weeks (second dose) and again at 6 weeks. General observations from the study: Enhanced expansion of tumor-associated blood clones at 3 weeks characterized durable-benefit patients.

The data were produced by immunoSEQ multiplex PCR, yet TCRdb's version contains in-frame clones alone and is incomplete. Here the sample spans about 52,000 clones, roughly 80% being singletons. The CDR3 is 16 residues long. Germline V gene lookup returns CDR1 SGHRS and CDR2 YFSETQ. With V trimmed by 3 bases and J by 4 bases, 10 bases remained unmatched. The V gene is TRBV5-1, the J gene TRBJ2-1; 7 nucleotides match TRBD1. The TCR originated in a man in his 70s with urothelial cancer. Sequences were derived from PBMCs, sampled around atezolizumab (anti-PD-L1) treatment. The CDR3 nucleotides are TGCGCCAGCAGCTCTCGACAGGGCACCCCATACAATGAGCAGTTCTTC. This encodes CASSSRQGTPYNEQFF.